Below, one T cell receptor beta chain is given with its context. This clone appeared a single time. The specificity of this receptor is unknown. Base qualities are not recorded, but no much larger clone differs from it by a single base. This specimen's time point label, per the study, means: pretherapy, before neoadjuvant immune checkpoint inhibitors. The samples were taken from NEOSTAR, a phase 2 randomized trial in operable NSCLC that tested neoadjuvant nivolumab or nivolumab plus ipilimumab, followed by surgery. The sample is drawn from a study of neoadjuvant nivolumab and ipilimumab in lung cancer (TCRdb year 2020). Study-level background: In the NEOSTAR trial, nivolumab was administered intravenously at 3 mg/kg on days 1, 15 and 29, and the combination arm also received ipilimumab 1 mg/kg on day 1 only. Of the approximately 46 patients with operable NSCLC treated in the trial, 23 were randomized to nivolumab monotherapy and 21 to nivolumab plus ipilimumab. The study compared TCR repertoires in pretherapy (baseline) peripheral blood with TCR repertoires in tumors resected at surgery after neoadjuvant immune checkpoint blockade. The major pathologic response (MPR) rate in the intention-to-treat population in each study arm was designated as the primary trial endpoint. Matched pretherapy and resected tumor pairs were analyzed for seven patients: four treated with nivolumab and three with nivolumab plus ipilimumab. On the study overall, not on this receptor specifically: A positive correlation was observed between pretherapy blood TCR richness and richness in tumors resected after neoadjuvant therapy (Spearman R = 0.82). TCR sequencing was performed in a small number of samples. No significant correlation was found between TCR clonality and pathologic tumor regression, and only one major-pathologic-response sample was available for the clonality analysis. Resected tumors had greater TCR richness and clonality than tumor-adjacent uninvolved lung, and increases were observed in more dual-therapy-treated tumors. From pretherapy to surgery, increases in tumor T-cell richness and clonality were observed in three of three dual-therapy tumors but in only two of four nivolumab-treated tumors.

Preparation of the library involved the immunoSEQ multiplex PCR assay. The study's processing was this. Repertoires were summarized by richness and clonality, and significantly expanded and contracted clones were identified between pre- and post-therapy samples. This is the immuneACCESS table as TCRdb keeps it, with only in-frame sequences that have V and J called. A part of the clones is gone; compared with another copy, unresolved V genes explain less than half, and the rest is unexplained. V and J calls plus clone size are reproduced from that table; the DNA served to infer D and trimming. The sample yields tens of thousands of clones; approximately 81% were counted once. The leading ten clones occupy 23% of the sample. The source was peripheral blood, collected before neoadjuvant nivolumab, alone or with ipilimumab. This receptor was obtained from an adult with non-small cell lung cancer.

The nucleotide sequence reads TGCGCCAGCAGCTCCCTAACTACTAGCACAGATACGCAGTATTTT. Its coded protein is CASSSLTTSTDTQYF. The V gene is TRBV5-1 and the J gene is TRBJ2-3; the D gene cannot be named for sure. In the germline V gene, CDR1 corresponds to SGHRS and CDR2 to YFSETQ. The V and J ends are trimmed by 3 bases and 0 bases, leaving 11 bases between them. From its cysteine to its phenylalanine, the CDR3 spans 15 amino acids. Only the CDR3 DNA is retained, 45 bases long and in frame from the first base.